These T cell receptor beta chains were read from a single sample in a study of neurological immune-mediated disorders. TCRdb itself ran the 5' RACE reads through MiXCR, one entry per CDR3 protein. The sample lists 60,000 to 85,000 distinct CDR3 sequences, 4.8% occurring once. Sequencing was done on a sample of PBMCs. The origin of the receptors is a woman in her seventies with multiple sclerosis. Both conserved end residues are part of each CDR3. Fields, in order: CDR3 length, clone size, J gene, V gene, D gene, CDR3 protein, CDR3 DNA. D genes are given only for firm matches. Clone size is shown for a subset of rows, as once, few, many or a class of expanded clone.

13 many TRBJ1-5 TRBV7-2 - CASTSDQDQPQHF TGTGCCAGCACCTCGGACCAAGATCAGCCCCAGCATTTT
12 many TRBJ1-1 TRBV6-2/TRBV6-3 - CAIKDSNTEAFF TGTGCCATCAAGGACAGCAACACTGAAGCTTTCTTT
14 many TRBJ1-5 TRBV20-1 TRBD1 CSTQGEGVSQPQHF TGCAGTACCCAGGGGGAGGGGGTAAGTCAGCCCCAGCATTTT
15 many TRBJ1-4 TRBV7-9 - CASSADSSTNEKLFF TGTGCCAGCAGCGCGGACAGCTCAACTAATGAAAAACTGTTTTTT
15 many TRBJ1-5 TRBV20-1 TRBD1 CSARDTDRRLGPQHF TGCAGTGCTAGAGATACGGACAGGCGCCTAGGGCCCCAGCATTTT
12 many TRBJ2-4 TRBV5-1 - CASSLDDRFQYF TGCGCCAGCAGCCTCGATGATAGGTTTCAGTACTTC
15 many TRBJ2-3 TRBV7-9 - CASSLWGKGPDTQYF TGTGCCAGCAGCTTATGGGGGAAAGGCCCAGATACGCAGTATTTT
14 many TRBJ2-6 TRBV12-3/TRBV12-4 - CASIYLSGANVLTF TGTGCCAGCATTTATCTCTCTGGGGCCAACGTCCTGACTTTC
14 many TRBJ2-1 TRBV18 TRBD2 CASSGTKSYNEQFF TGTGCCAGCTCCGGGACTAAATCCTACAATGAGCAGTTCTTC
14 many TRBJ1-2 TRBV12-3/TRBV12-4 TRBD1 CASGTPGQSYGYTF TGTGCCAGCGGCACCCCGGGACAGTCTTATGGCTACACCTTC
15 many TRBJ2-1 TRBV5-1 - CASSGQYSSYNEQFF TGCGCCAGCAGCGGACAGTATTCCTCCTACAATGAGCAGTTCTTC
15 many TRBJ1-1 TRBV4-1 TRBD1 CASSRPGQGAGEAFF TGCGCCAGCAGCCGCCCGGGACAGGGAGCGGGTGAAGCTTTCTTT
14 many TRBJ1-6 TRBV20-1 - CSAKGGPYNSPLHF TGCAGTGCTAAGGGGGGGCCCTATAATTCACCCCTCCACTTT
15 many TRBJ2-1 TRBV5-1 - CASSSGQPGNNEQFF TGCGCCAGCAGCTCTGGACAGCCGGGAAACAATGAGCAGTTCTTC
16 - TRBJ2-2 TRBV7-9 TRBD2 CASSLGVSGITGELFF TGTGCCAGCAGCTTAGGGGTTAGCGGGATCACCGGGGAGCTGTTTTTT
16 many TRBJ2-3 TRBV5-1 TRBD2 CASSPSGGTRTDKQYF TGCGCCAGCAGCCCGTCGGGGGGGACGCGCACAGATAAGCAGTATTTT
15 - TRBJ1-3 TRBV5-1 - CASSLDGGGGNTIYF TGCGCCAGCAGCTTGGATGGGGGCGGCGGAAACACCATATATTTT
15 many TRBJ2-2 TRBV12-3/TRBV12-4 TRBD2 CASRGLAGVTGELFF TGTGCCAGCAGGGGACTAGCAGGGGTGACCGGGGAGCTGTTTTTT
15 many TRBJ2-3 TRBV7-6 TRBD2 CASSDSGSGTDTQYF TGTGCCAGCAGCGATAGCGGGAGCGGCACAGATACGCAGTATTTT
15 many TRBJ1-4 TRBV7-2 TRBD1 CASSLAGTANEKLFF TGTGCCAGCAGCTTAGCCGGGACAGCGAATGAAAAACTGTTTTTT
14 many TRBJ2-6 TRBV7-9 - CASSPLTGANVLTF TGTGCCAGCAGCCCCCTTACTGGGGCCAACGTCCTGACTTTC
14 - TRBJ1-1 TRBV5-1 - CASSARLEPTEAFF TGCGCCAGCAGCGCCCGCCTAGAGCCCACTGAAGCTTTCTTT
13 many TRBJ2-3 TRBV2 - CASSEAPSRPQYF TGTGCCAGCAGTGAAGCGCCCTCGCGTCCGCAGTATTTT
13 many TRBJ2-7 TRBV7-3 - CASSLAPVDEQYF TGTGCCAGCAGCTTAGCACCGGTGGACGAGCAGTACTTC
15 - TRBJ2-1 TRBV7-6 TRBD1 CASSLRGQGANEQFF TGTGCCAGCAGCTTACGAGGACAGGGTGCAAATGAGCAGTTCTTC
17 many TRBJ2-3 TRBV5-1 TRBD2 CASRWGTSSFNTDTQYF TGCGCCAGCAGGTGGGGGACTAGCTCCTTCAACACAGATACGCAGTATTTT
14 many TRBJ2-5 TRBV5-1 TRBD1 CASRTGVSGETQYF TGCGCCAGCAGGACAGGGGTATCCGGGGAGACCCAGTACTTC
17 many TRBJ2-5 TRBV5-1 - CASSRLGKDSYQETQYF TGCGCCAGCAGCCGCCTCGGGAAGGACAGCTATCAAGAGACCCAGTACTTC
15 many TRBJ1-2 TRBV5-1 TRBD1 CASSLDQGAWYGYTF TGCGCCAGCAGCTTGGATCAGGGGGCCTGGTATGGCTACACCTTC
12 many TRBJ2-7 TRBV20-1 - CSARDTSREQYF TGCAGTGCTAGAGATACTAGTCGGGAGCAGTACTTC
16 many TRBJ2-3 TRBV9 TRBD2 CASSVGLAGGPDTQYF TGTGCCAGCAGCGTAGGACTAGCGGGAGGCCCAGATACGCAGTATTTT
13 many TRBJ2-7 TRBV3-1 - CASSQVSSWEQYF TGTGCCAGCAGCCAAGTCTCTTCGTGGGAGCAGTACTTC
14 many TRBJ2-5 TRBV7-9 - CASSPVRSDETQYF TGTGCCAGCAGCCCAGTCAGGTCGGACGAGACCCAGTACTTC
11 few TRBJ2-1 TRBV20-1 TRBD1 CSARTDRVPFF TGCAGTGCTAGAACAGACAGGGTACCGTTCTTC
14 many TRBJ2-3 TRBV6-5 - CASSAMGGTDTQYF TGTGCCAGTTCCGCGATGGGTGGAACAGATACGCAGTATTTT
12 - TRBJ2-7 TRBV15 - CATSRVGIEQYF TGTGCCACCAGCAGAGTAGGGATCGAGCAGTACTTC
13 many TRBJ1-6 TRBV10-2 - CASSPPGDSPLHF TGCGCCAGCAGTCCTCCCGGGGATTCACCCCTCCACTTT
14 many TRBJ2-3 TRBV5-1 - CASRVGSGTDTQYF TGCGCCAGCAGAGTTGGAAGTGGCACAGATACGCAGTATTTT
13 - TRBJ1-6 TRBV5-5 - CASSNNRDSPLHF TGTGCCAGCAGCAACAACAGGGATTCACCCCTCCACTTT
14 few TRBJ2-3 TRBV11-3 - CASSLGGSKDTQYF TGTGCCAGCAGCTTAGGGGGTTCCAAGGATACGCAGTATTTT
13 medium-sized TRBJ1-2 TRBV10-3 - CAISESETNGYTF TGTGCCATCAGTGAGTCCGAGACTAATGGCTACACCTTC
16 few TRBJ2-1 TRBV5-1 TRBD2 CASSLLGSGIYNEQFF TGCGCCAGCAGCTTGTTAGGTAGCGGGATCTACAATGAGCAGTTCTTC
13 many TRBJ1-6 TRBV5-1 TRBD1 CASRQGGNSPLHF TGCGCCAGCAGGCAGGGGGGGAATTCACCCCTCCACTTT
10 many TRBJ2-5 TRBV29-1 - CSALQETQYF TGCAGCGCCCTACAAGAGACCCAGTACTTC
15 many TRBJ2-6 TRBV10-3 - CAIKSPGSGANVLTF TGTGCCATCAAGAGTCCGGGCTCTGGGGCCAACGTCCTGACTTTC
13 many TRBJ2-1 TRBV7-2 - CASSLRERNEQFF TGTGCCAGCAGCTTGAGGGAGAGGAATGAGCAGTTCTTC
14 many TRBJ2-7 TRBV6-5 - CASRPGPISYEQYF TGTGCCAGCAGACCCGGGCCAATCTCCTACGAGCAGTACTTC